A single sample is the source of the 30 T cell receptor beta chains below, sequenced in a study of Ad26.COV2.S vaccination and SARS-CoV-2 variants. Repertoires were generated with immunoSEQ multiplex PCR, while TCRdb's copy carries only in-frame clones and drops some. This sample has under 250,000 clones, with approximately 90% found just once. Indicated treatment: 15 to 20 received Ad26.COV2.S at low or high dose, single or two shots; 5 received placebo; per-sample allocation not given. Day 63 following the first vaccine or placebo injection was when the samples were taken. The sample here was peripheral blood, taken in a trial of Ad26.COV2.S vaccine versus placebo. These receptors all stem from a person between 18 and 65 years old who received the Ad26.COV2.S COVID-19 vaccine or a placebo.

The chain has TRBV27 and TRBJ2-1, with 13 bases aligning to TRBD2. In germline, CDR1 is MNHEY, CDR2 SMNVEV (reference sequence). This CDR3 is 17 amino acids long. V shed 5 bases and J 7 bases; nucleotides not matched to a gene: 11. CDR3 bases: TGTGCCAGCAGTCAGATTGGGACTAGCGGGGCGTCGAATGAGCAGTTCTTC. Protein sequence: CASSQIGTSGASNEQFF.

The gene calls are TRBV27 and TRBJ1-1; D remains ambiguous. The length of the CDR3 is 13 residues. Germline V gene data show CDR1 as MNHEY and CDR2 as SMNVEV (reference sequence). Trimming cost V 0 bases and J 1 base, with 3 bases left between them. The CDR3, as DNA: TGTGCCAGCAGTTTATCGGCGAACACTGAAGCTTTCTTT. It yields the protein CASSLSANTEAFF.

The chain combines TRBV29-1 with TRBJ1-1; 9 bases map to TRBD1. Losses at the gene ends were 7 bases for V and 6 bases for J; bases not matched to a gene: 9. The germline V gene encodes CDR1 SQVTM and CDR2 ANQGSEA. This CDR3 is 13 amino acids long. CDR3 region: CSARQGGRSEAFF. The DNA for the CDR3 is TGCAGCGCCAGACAGGGGGGACGGTCTGAAGCTTTCTTT.

The rearrangement joins TRBV6-6 to TRBJ1-1; D call uncertain. The CDR3 length is 11 residues. The germline V gene encodes CDR1 MNHNY and CDR2 SVGAGI (reference sequence). The germline V and J ends were trimmed by 7 bases and 0 bases, with 3 bases remaining between them. The CDR3 DNA sequence: TGTGCCAGCATGATGAACACTGAAGCTTTCTTT. Translating it yields CASMMNTEAFF.

The chain uses TRBV6-5 and TRBJ1-2; 8 nucleotides agree with TRBD1. The CDR3 loop spans 12 amino acids. Trimming removed 6 bases from V and 8 bases from J; junction bases left unmatched: 5. Germline CDR1 and CDR2: MNHEY and SVGAGI. The CDR3 spells CASRTGAQGYTF. CDR3 DNA: TGTGCCAGCAGGACAGGGGCGCAGGGCTACACCTTC.

The gene calls are TRBV5-5 and TRBJ2-5; 16 bases match TRBD2. V gave up 3 bases and J gave up 4 bases; unmatched junction bases: 3. The CDR3 has 16 residues. Germline V gene lookup returns CDR1 SGHKS and CDR2 YYEKEE (reference sequence). The CDR3 loop is CASSWGLAGGRETQYF. The CDR3 coding sequence is TGTGCCAGCAGCTGGGGACTAGCGGGGGGGCGAGAGACCCAGTACTTC.

The genes are TRBV27 and TRBJ1-1; D not certain. The CDR3 sequence is 17 residues long. Germline loops: CDR1 MNHEY, CDR2 SMNVEV (reference sequence). The germline V and J ends were trimmed by 3 bases and 0 bases, with 17 bases remaining between them. The CDR3 loop reads CASSFDPRRVMNTEAFF. The DNA of the CDR3 is TGTGCCAGCAGTTTCGACCCCCGGAGAGTGATGAACACTGAAGCTTTCTTT.

The CDR3 DNA reads as TGTGCCAGCAGCAGACAGGTGGGGAGCAATCAGCCCCAGCATTTT. This encodes CASSRQVGSNQPQHF. V is TRBV5-5 and J is TRBJ1-5; possible D gene TRBD1, 6 bases. CDR1 and CDR2 from the germline V gene are SGHKS and YYEKEE (reference sequence). The CDR3 has 15 residues. The V end lost 4 bases, the J end lost 1 base, and 12 bases lay between the germline ends.

The rearrangement uses TRBV5-5 and TRBJ1-5, with 9 bases fitting TRBD1. Germline V gene lookup returns CDR1 SGHKS and CDR2 YYEKEE (reference sequence). J gave up 1 base and V 3 bases, and 5 bases lay outside the gene matches. The CDR3 is 16 residues long. CDR3 protein: CASSSRGTGSNQPQHF. The CDR3 bases are TGTGCCAGCAGCTCCAGAGGGACAGGGAGCAATCAGCCCCAGCATTTT. The entire variable domain, with the rest obtained from reference TRBV5-5 and TRBJ1-5, is as follows: DAGVTQSPTHLIKTRGQQVTLRCSPISGHKSVSWYQQVLGQGPQFIFQYYEKEERGRGNFPDRFSARQFPNYSSELNVNALLLGDSALYLCASSSRGTGSNQPQHFGDGTRLSIL.

V gene TRBV4-2 combines with J gene TRBJ1-1, with D perhaps matching TRBD1 (6 bases). Germline-derived CDR1 and CDR2 are LGHNA and YNFKEQ. The CDR3 is 16 amino acids. The germline V and J ends were trimmed by 0 bases and 4 bases, with 15 bases remaining between them. CDR3 loop: CASSQDEGEGSTEAFF. The CDR3, as DNA: TGTGCCAGCAGCCAAGATGAGGGGGAGGGAAGCACTGAAGCTTTCTTT.

The chain joins TRBV11-1 to TRBJ1-1; D might be TRBD1 (6 bases). V lost 4 bases, J lost 1 base, and 16 bases lay in between. The CDR3 extends over 16 amino acids. Germline CDR1 reads SGHAT; CDR2 reads FQDESV (reference sequence). The CDR3 nucleotides read TGTGCCAGCAGCTCTCCGGTACCGGGACAGAACACTGAAGCTTTCTTT. Its translation: CASSSPVPGQNTEAFF. Together with reference TRBV11-1 and TRBJ1-1, the CDR3 gives the full variable domain: EAEVAQSPRYKITEKSQAVAFWCDPISGHATLYWYRQILGQGPELLVQFQDESVVDDSQLPKDRFSAERLKGVDSTLKIQPAELGDSAMYLCASSSPVPGQNTEAFFGQGTRLTVV.

Turning to this clone: One end of the junction is discordant with germline, which a read error may explain. V and J are TRBV5-4 and TRBJ1-1; TRBD1 is a possible D gene (6 bases). Germline V lookup: CDR1 SGHNT, CDR2 YYREEE (reference sequence). The CDR3 is 11 residues long. Here the CDR3 DNA reads TGTGCCAGCAGCCCGGGGGGGGCCGCAGTTTTT. It specifies CASSPGGAAVF.

This chain links TRBV29-1 with TRBJ2-7; 7 bases fit TRBD1. The length of the CDR3 is 13 residues. J gave up 1 base and V 8 bases, and 8 bases lay outside the gene matches. The germline CDR1 and CDR2 sequences are SQVTM and ANQGSEA. The CDR3: CSTRQGPSYEQYF. The CDR3 region has the DNA TGCAGCACTAGACAGGGTCCGTCCTACGAGCAGTACTTC.

The genes are TRBV29-1 and TRBJ2-7; the D gene is possibly TRBD2 (5 bases). This CDR3 contains 13 residues. Germline CDR1 reads SQVTM; CDR2 reads ANQGSEA. V was cut by 3 bases and J by 2 bases, with 11 bases left in between. In DNA, the CDR3 is TGCAGCGTTGAGATGCGGCGGGCCTACGAGCAGTACGTC. Translation gives CSVEMRRAYEQYV.

In DNA, the CDR3 is TGTGCCAGCAGCCAAGCCCTGGGGACTAGCGGAGTATACGAGCAGTACTTC. Translating it yields CASSQALGTSGVYEQYF. V gene TRBV4-2 combines with J gene TRBJ2-7, with TRBD2 matching 11 bases. This CDR3 comprises 17 residues. Losses at the gene ends were 1 base for V and 4 bases for J; bases not matched to a gene: 9. Germline-derived CDR1 and CDR2 are LGHNA and YNFKEQ.

This chain uses TRBV9 with TRBJ2-7; tentatively, D is TRBD2 (6 bases). V lost 1 base and J lost 5, with 13 bases in between. This CDR3 has 14 amino acids. CDR1 and CDR2 (germline): SGDLS, YYNGEE. The CDR3 spells CASSVRRDLDEQYV. The CDR3 DNA reads TGTGCCAGCAGCGTACGGCGGGACCTCGACGAGCAGTACGTC.

The rearrangement links TRBV30 to TRBJ2-7; no clear D. CDR1 and CDR2 (germline): GTSNPN, SVGIG (reference sequence). The CDR3 consists of 15 residues. V was trimmed by 0 bases and J by 2 bases, leaving 14 bases between them. CDR3 DNA: TGTGCCTGGAGTGTACTGAGGACGTCCCCCTACGAGCAGTACTTC. Residues: CAWSVLRTSPYEQYF.

V and J are TRBV5-4 and TRBJ2-3, with 11 bases matching TRBD2. V was pared by 3 bases and J by 3 bases, with 6 bases of the junction left unmatched. The CDR3 sequence is 16 residues long. Germline V gene sequence: CDR1 SGHNT, CDR2 YYREEE (reference sequence). The CDR3 nucleotides are TGTGCCAGCAGCTATTCACTAGCGGGAGCGACAGATACGCAGTATTTT. This encodes CASSYSLAGATDTQYF.

In nucleotides, the CDR3 is TGCGCCAGCAGCTTGGCCAGGGCTAGCGGGGGGGCCATCACAGATACGCAGTATTTT. Residues: CASSLARASGGAITDTQYF. This rearrangement joins TRBV5-1 to TRBJ2-3; 12 bases align to TRBD2. The J segment lost 2 bases and the V segment lost 0 bases, leaving 10 bases of the junction unmatched. Germline V gene data show CDR1 as SGHRS and CDR2 as YFSETQ. The CDR3 length is 19 residues.

The chain recombines TRBV10-2 with TRBJ2-7, with 10 bases aligning to TRBD2. CDR1 WSHSY and CDR2 SAAADI come from the germline V gene. The V and J ends lost 7 bases and 5 bases, in that order; junction bases with no gene match: 11. The length of the CDR3 is 15 residues. CDR3 in amino acids: CASNHERGGNNEQYF. In nucleotides, the CDR3 is TGCGCCAGCAACCACGAGCGGGGGGGAAATAACGAGCAGTACTTC.

The rearrangement uses TRBV30 and TRBJ2-3; D not certain. The CDR3 length is 14 residues. V lost 0 bases to trimming and J lost 1 base, with 8 bases between them. Germline V gene lookup returns CDR1 GTSNPN and CDR2 SVGIG (reference sequence). The CDR3, as DNA: TGTGCCTGGAGTGTACTCGGACGCACAGATACGCAGTATTTT. Protein sequence: CAWSVLGRTDTQYF.

V and J are TRBV29-1 and TRBJ2-7; no firm D call. This CDR3 has 14 residues. Per the germline V gene, CDR1 is SQVTM and CDR2 is ANQGSEA. The V gene lost 4 bases and the J gene lost 2 bases, with 15 bases spanning the gap. The CDR3: CSVVGVFGTYEQYF. The CDR3 coding sequence is TGCAGCGTTGTAGGCGTATTCGGAACCTACGAGCAGTACTTC.

This clone has just one count. The gene calls are TRBV7-9 and TRBJ2-3; D remains ambiguous. The CDR3 totals 14 residues. V gave up 5 bases and J gave up 0 bases, with 9 bases separating them. Germline CDR1 reads SEHNR; CDR2 reads FQNEAQ (reference sequence). CDR3 bases: TGTGCCAGCAGCGTCAGCCTCAGCACAGATACGCAGTATTTT. Its protein is CASSVSLSTDTQYF.

This sequence joins TRBV27 and TRBJ1-2; 8 bases line up with TRBD1. Germline V gene data show CDR1 as MNHEY and CDR2 as SMNVEV (reference sequence). Losses at the gene ends were 6 bases for V and 4 bases for J; bases not matched to a gene: 7. The CDR3 length is 14 residues. DNA for the CDR3: TGTGCCAGCAGATTACAGGGGGGACGCTATGGCTACACCTTC. As protein: CASRLQGGRYGYTF.

The CDR3 coding sequence is TGTGCCAGCAGCGTGGACAGGGGGCCGGACAATGAGCAGTTCTTC. It yields the protein CASSVDRGPDNEQFF. The rearrangement links TRBV9 to TRBJ2-1, with TRBD1 identical over 11 bases. This CDR3 is 15 amino acids long. Looked up from germline, CDR1 is SGDLS and CDR2 is YYNGEE. V lost 2 bases and J lost 5; bases outside the gene matches: 3. The complete variable domain, with remaining parts taken from reference TRBV9 and TRBJ2-1, reads DSGVTQTPKHLITATGQRVTLRCSPRSGDLSVYWYQQSLDQGLQFLIQYYNGEERAKGNILERFSAQQFPDLHSELNLSSLELGDSALYFCASSVDRGPDNEQFFGPGTRLTVL.

The J gene is TRBJ1-6, the V gene TRBV3-1 (or the pseudogene TRBV3-2); no reliable D call. The CDR3 contains 15 residues. Per the germline V gene, CDR1 is LGHDT and CDR2 is YNNKEL (reference sequence). The V end was cut by 1 base, the J end by 4 bases, with 8 bases between. The CDR3 sequence is CASSQGWSYNSPLHF. The DNA of the CDR3 is TGTGCCAGCAGCCAAGGGTGGAGTTATAATTCACCCCTCCACTTT.

This sequence joins TRBV5-1 and TRBJ1-6; TRBD1 agrees at 8 bases. The V segment lost 3 bases and the J segment 10 bases; nucleotides outside the gene matches: 6. Germline CDR1 SGHRS, CDR2 YFSETQ. There are 14 residues in the CDR3. The CDR3 protein is CASSSGQGDSPLHF. CDR3 in DNA: TGCGCCAGCAGCTCAGGACAGGGAGACTCACCCCTCCACTTT. Based on the CDR3 plus reference TRBV5-1 and TRBJ1-6, the full variable domain is KAGVTQTPRYLIKTRGQQVTLSCSPISGHRSVSWYQQTPGQGLQFLFEYFSETQRNKGNFPGRFSGRQFSNSRSEMNVSTLELGDSALYLCASSSGQGDSPLHFGNGTRLTVT.

The rearrangement joins TRBV4-3 to TRBJ2-7, with unresolved D. The CDR3 is made up of 14 amino acids. V was trimmed by 0 bases and J by 2 bases, leaving 8 bases between them. Germline V gene sequence: CDR1 LGHNA, CDR2 YSLEER. CDR3 sequence reads: CASSQDRTTYEQYF. As DNA, the CDR3 is TGCGCCAGCAGCCAAGACAGGACCACCTACGAGCAGTACTTC.

The V and J genes are TRBV10-2 and TRBJ2-7, with 7 bases matching TRBD2. Looked up from germline, CDR1 is WSHSY and CDR2 is SAAADI. The CDR3 length is 15 residues. The V gene end was trimmed by 5 bases and the J gene end by 0 bases; junction bases not matched to a gene: 7. The CDR3 reads CASSRAGRSSYEQYV. Here the CDR3 DNA reads TGCGCCAGCAGTAGAGCGGGAAGGAGCTCCTACGAGCAGTACGTC.

The rearrangement links TRBV9 to TRBJ1-1; D might be TRBD1 (5 bases). V gave up 3 bases and J gave up 8 bases, with 14 bases separating them. This CDR3 has 13 residues. CDR1 is SGDLS, CDR2 YYNGEE, per germline. The CDR3 region is CASSARDGREAFF. The CDR3 DNA reads TGTGCCAGCAGCGCCCGGGACGGCCGCGAAGCTTTCTTT.